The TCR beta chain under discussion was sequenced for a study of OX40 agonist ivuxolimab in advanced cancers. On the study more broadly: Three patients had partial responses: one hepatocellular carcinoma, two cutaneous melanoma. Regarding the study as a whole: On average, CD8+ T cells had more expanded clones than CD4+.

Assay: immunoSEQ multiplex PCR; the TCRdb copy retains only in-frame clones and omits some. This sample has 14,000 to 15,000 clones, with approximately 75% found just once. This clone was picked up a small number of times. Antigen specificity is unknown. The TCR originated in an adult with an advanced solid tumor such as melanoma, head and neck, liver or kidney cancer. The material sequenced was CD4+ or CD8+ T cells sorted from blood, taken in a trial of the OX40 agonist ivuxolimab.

The CDR3 reads CASSLRGRTEAFF. In nucleotides, the CDR3 is TGTGCCAGCAGTCTAAGGGGGCGCACTGAAGCTTTCTTT. The V call is TRBV27, the J call TRBJ1-1, with 7 positions matching TRBD1. Germline V gives CDR1 MNHEY, CDR2 SMNVEV (reference sequence). J was trimmed by 4 bases and V by 5 bases; bases with no gene match: 4. The CDR3 runs to 13 residues.